This T cell receptor (beta chain) emerged from a study of T cells expressing NK-cell markers (dated by TCRdb to 2020 to 2021). Study-level background: TCR beta-chain repertoires were profiled in sorted CD3+CD56+NKG2C+, CD3+CD56+NKG2C- and CD3+CD56-NKG2C+ T-cell subsets from eight donors. Seven of the eight sequenced donors were HCMV-seropositive and one was HCMV-seronegative. The eight sequenced donors were randomly selected healthy volunteers, three men and five women. Sequencing of the libraries produced 2 x 150 bp reads on Illumina HiSeq 2000/2500, MiSeq or NextSeq. Study-wide findings and limitations: Those dominant clonotypes were again the most abundant among CD3+CD56-NKG2C+ cells in several donors, at 28.3-60.1%. In over five donors, the dominant CD3+CD56+NKG2C+ clonotypes were among the top 10 CD8+ clonotypes and accounted for about 1.0-7.5% of CD8+ T cells. Whether the expanded NKG2C-expressing T cell clones were specific for HCMV antigens remained unclear.

To determine HCMV serostatus, a commercial ELISA kit was used to detect HCMV-specific IgG in serum. Ficoll density gradient centrifugation was used to isolate peripheral blood mononuclear cells from blood. Instrument on record: Illumina HiSeq 2000. TCR beta cDNA libraries were prepared using 5'RACE template switching, which introduced a universal primer site and unique molecular identifiers. Priming for cDNA synthesis came from the TCR beta constant segment, and two successive PCR amplification steps followed. Per the source publication's procedure: MIGEC was used to demultiplex reads and group the reads by UMI, and MiTCR was used to assemble and quantify clonotypes. Only TCR cDNA sequences supported by at least two reads were kept to exclude erroneous sequences. Downstream repertoire analysis used the tcR package, and clonotypes were matched across fractions by CDR3 nucleotide sequence plus V segment. VDJmatch was used to annotate antigen specificity against VDJdb, with one amino acid substitution in CDR3 permitted. Reads reprocessed by TCRdb are summarized as one entry per CDR3 protein sequence, and DNA is absent. TCRdb assigned the V and J calls; the authors' analysis was not used. The sample table holds about 160,000 distinct CDR3 sequences. The ten largest clones capture 20% of the sample.

Remarks on this clonotype: Which antigen it targets is not known.

Sequenced: blood T cells: a sorted CD56 or NKG2C T cell subset, CD4+ or CD8+ T cells, or bulk PBMC T cells (not recorded which). This clonotype originated in a man aged 18-75 years in good health.

The CDR3 region reads CASSLRGSMNTEAFF. This sequence uses TRBV13 and TRBJ1-1; TCRdb designates TRBD1, a call that cannot be tested without DNA. The CDR3 runs 15 amino acids, cysteine and phenylalanine included. The nucleotide record is missing. The germline V gene (reference sequence) specifies PRHDT as CDR1 and FYEKMQ as CDR2.